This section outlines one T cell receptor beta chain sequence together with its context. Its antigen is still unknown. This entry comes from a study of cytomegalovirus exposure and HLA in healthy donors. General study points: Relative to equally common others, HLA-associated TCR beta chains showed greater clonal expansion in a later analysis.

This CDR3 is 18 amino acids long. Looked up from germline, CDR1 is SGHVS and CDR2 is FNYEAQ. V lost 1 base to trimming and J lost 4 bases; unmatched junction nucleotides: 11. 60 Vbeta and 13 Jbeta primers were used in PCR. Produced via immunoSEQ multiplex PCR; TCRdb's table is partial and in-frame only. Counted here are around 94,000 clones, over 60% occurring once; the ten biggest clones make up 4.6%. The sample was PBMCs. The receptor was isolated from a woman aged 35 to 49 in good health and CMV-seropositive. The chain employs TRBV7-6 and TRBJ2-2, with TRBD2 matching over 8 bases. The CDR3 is CASSLEGGAGGPTGELFF. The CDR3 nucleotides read TGTGCCAGCAGCTTAGAGGGTGGGGCGGGAGGCCCCACCGGGGAGCTGTTTTTT.